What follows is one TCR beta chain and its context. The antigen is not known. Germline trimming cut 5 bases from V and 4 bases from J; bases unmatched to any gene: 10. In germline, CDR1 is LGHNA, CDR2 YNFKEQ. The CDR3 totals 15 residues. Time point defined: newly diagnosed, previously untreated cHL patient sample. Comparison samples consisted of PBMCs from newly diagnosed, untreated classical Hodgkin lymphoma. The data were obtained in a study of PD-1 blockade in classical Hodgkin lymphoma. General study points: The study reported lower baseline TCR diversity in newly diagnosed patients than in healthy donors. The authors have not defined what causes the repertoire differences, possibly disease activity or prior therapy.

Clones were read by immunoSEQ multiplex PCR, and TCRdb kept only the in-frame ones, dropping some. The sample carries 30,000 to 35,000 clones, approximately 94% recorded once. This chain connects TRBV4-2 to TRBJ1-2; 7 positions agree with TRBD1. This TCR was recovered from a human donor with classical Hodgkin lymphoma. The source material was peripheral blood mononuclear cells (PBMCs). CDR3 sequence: CASSGYRDSLYGYTF. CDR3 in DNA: TGTGCCAGCAGCGGGTACCGGGACAGTCTCTATGGCTACACCTTC.